A selection of T cell receptor beta chains follows, all from one sample in a study of T-cell reconstitution after alpha-beta-depleted transplantation in children. TCRdb analysed the PCR reads with MiXCR anew, one entry per CDR3 protein. The sample records about 78,000 distinct CDR3 sequences, 13% to 15% being singletons. Source: PBMCs, mostly from graft donor cells, taken 180 days after TCRalphabeta/CD19-depleted stem cell transplant. All receptors derive from a male patient aged 2-15 years who had a stem cell transplant for acute lymphoblastic leukemia, so the T cells may come from the graft donor. Both conserved end residues are part of each CDR3. A D gene is named only where the DNA matches it firmly. The size entry is marked missing in some rows and otherwise reads once, few, many or a size class.

CASSQSWDTTSYEQYF	TGCGCCAGCAGCCAAAGTTGGGACACCACATCCTACGAGCAGTACTTC	NA	NA	TRBV4-3	TRBJ2-7
CASSLGLATNTGELFF	TGCGCCAGCAGCTTGGGACTAGCGACGAACACCGGGGAGCTGTTTTTT	TRBD2	few	TRBV5-1	TRBJ2-2
CSAISGGAWSHEQFF	TGCAGTGCGATTAGCGGGGGGGCCTGGTCACATGAGCAGTTCTTC	TRBD2	NA	TRBV20-1	TRBJ2-1
CASSLVAGHPTGELFF	TGTGCCAGCAGTTTAGTTGCGGGACATCCAACCGGGGAGCTGTTTTTT	NA	few	TRBV28	TRBJ2-2
CASSPRTSGRSGELFF	TGTGCCAGCAGTCCCCGGACTAGCGGGAGATCAGGGGAGCTGTTTTTT	TRBD2	NA	TRBV28	TRBJ2-2
CASSSRSGSSGELFF	TGTGCCAGCAGCTCTCGGAGCGGGAGCTCCGGGGAGCTGTTTTTT	TRBD2	few	TRBV9	TRBJ2-2
CASSLLGVYNEQFF	TGTGCCAGCAGCTTACTAGGGGTCTACAATGAGCAGTTCTTC	NA	NA	TRBV11-2	TRBJ2-1
CASSSHGVGETQYF	TGTGCCAGCAGCTCTCACGGGGTCGGAGAGACCCAGTACTTC	NA	many	TRBV9	TRBJ2-5
CASSHSTLWIQYF	TGTGCCAGCAGCCACTCGACCCTCTGGATCCAGTACTTC	NA	NA	TRBV3-1	TRBJ2-5
CASKRTSSGNQPQHF	TGTGCCAGTAAACGAACCTCGAGTGGCAATCAGCCCCAGCATTTT	NA	NA	TRBV19	TRBJ1-5
CSASLLGQGTYEQYF	TGCAGTGCTAGTCTCCTCGGACAGGGGACCTACGAGCAGTACTTC	TRBD1	few	TRBV20-1	TRBJ2-7
CSGRRKAKNIQYF	TGCAGTGGCAGACGAAAAGCCAAAAACATTCAGTACTTC	NA	NA	TRBV20-1	TRBJ2-4
CASSSPQGIAGAGELFF	TGTGCCAGCAGTTCTCCCCAGGGAATAGCGGGAGCTGGGGAGCTGTTTTTT	TRBD2	NA	TRBV6-2/TRBV6-3	TRBJ2-2
CASSFLQGYSNEKLFF	TGTGCCAGCAGCTTTCTCCAGGGGTACTCCAATGAAAAACTGTTTTTT	NA	NA	TRBV5-6	TRBJ1-4
CSVVRRGTYEQYF	TGCAGCGTTGTCAGGCGGGGGACCTACGAGCAGTACTTC	TRBD2	few	TRBV29-1	TRBJ2-7
CASSPLRYEQFF	TGTGCCAGCAGCCCCCTCAGGTATGAGCAGTTCTTC	NA	medium-sized	TRBV11-2	TRBJ2-1
CASSPGPNFYGYTF	TGTGCCAGCAGCCCGGGACCCAATTTCTATGGCTACACCTTC	NA	once	TRBV6-1	TRBJ1-2
CASRLGLAGGTQFF	TGTGCCAGCAGACTAGGACTAGCGGGAGGGACGCAGTTCTTC	TRBD2	NA	TRBV6-2/TRBV6-3	TRBJ2-1
CASSLEVPGTRQPQHF	TGCGCCAGCAGCTTGGAGGTCCCCGGTACGCGGCAGCCCCAGCATTTT	NA	few	TRBV5-1	TRBJ1-5
CASSLAHRGTTNEKLFF	TGTGCCAGCAGTTTAGCCCACAGGGGTACAACTAATGAAAAACTGTTTTTT	TRBD1	NA	TRBV12-3/TRBV12-4	TRBJ1-4
CASSLGGMHTEAFF	TGTGCCAGCAGTTTGGGGGGAATGCACACTGAAGCTTTCTTT	NA	NA	TRBV12-3/TRBV12-4	TRBJ1-1
CASSPIEGFEQYF	TGTGCCAGCAGCCCGATCGAGGGGTTCGAGCAGTACTTC	NA	NA	TRBV7-2	TRBJ2-7
CATSRKGGTGYSPLHF	TGTGCCACCAGCAGAAAGGGCGGGACTGGATATTCACCCCTCCACTTT	NA	NA	TRBV15	TRBJ1-6
CASSVGGFTEAFF	TGTGCCAGCAGTGTGGGGGGGTTCACTGAAGCTTTCTTT	NA	few	TRBV2	TRBJ1-1
CAGRAGRTDTQYF	TGTGCCGGCAGGGCCGGACGCACAGATACGCAGTATTTT	NA	NA	TRBV28	TRBJ2-3
CASSIRSPRLSEQFF	TGTGCCAGTAGTATAAGGAGTCCCCGGCTGAGTGAGCAGTTCTTC	NA	NA	TRBV19	TRBJ2-1
CASSSGPRVRGYTF	TGCGCCAGCAGCTCGGGACCGAGGGTTAGGGGCTACACCTTC	NA	NA	TRBV5-1	TRBJ1-2
CASSRRGGHTQYF	TGTGCCAGCAGTCGAAGGGGGGGACATACGCAGTATTTT	NA	few	TRBV27	TRBJ2-3
CASSFLGGGAFF	TGTGCCAGCAGCTTCCTTGGGGGGGGTGCTTTCTTT	NA	NA	TRBV7-2	TRBJ1-1
CASSLEPGSTGELFF	TGTGCCAGCAGCTTAGAACCGGGGAGCACCGGGGAGCTGTTTTTT	NA	NA	TRBV7-2	TRBJ2-2
CASSSPRLAKNIQYF	TGTGCCAGCAGCTCCCCCCGACTAGCCAAAAACATTCAGTACTTC	NA	NA	TRBV7-9	TRBJ2-4
CATTGTGGYTF	TGTGCCACAACCGGGACGGGCGGCTACACCTTC	NA	many	TRBV10-3	TRBJ1-2
CASSAKVFRDKPSTDTQYF	TGTGCCAGCAGCGCCAAAGTTTTCCGGGACAAACCTAGCACAGATACGCAGTATTTT	NA	few	TRBV9	TRBJ2-3